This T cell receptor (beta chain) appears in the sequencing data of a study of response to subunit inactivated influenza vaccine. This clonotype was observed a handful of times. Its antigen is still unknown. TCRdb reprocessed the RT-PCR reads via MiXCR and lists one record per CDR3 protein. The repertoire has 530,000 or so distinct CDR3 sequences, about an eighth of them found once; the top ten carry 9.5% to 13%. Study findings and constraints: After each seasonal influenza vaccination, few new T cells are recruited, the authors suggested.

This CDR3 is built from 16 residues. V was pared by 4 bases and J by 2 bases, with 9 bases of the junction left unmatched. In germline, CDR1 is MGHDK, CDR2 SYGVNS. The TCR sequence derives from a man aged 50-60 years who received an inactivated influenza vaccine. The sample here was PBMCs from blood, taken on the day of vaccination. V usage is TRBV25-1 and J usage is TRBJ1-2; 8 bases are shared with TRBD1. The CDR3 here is CASSARGTGGNYGYTF. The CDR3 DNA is TGTGCCAGCAGTGCGCGCGGGACAGGAGGAAACTATGGCTACACCTTC.